The sequence of this T cell receptor beta chain was determined in a study of cytomegalovirus exposure and HLA in healthy donors. Study in general: Roughly 170 million T cells yielded 100 million or so unique TCR beta sequences in earlier analysis. The Caucasian-associated ancestry cluster contained about 80% of the roughly 400 genotyped donors.

The PCR used 60 Vbeta and 13 Jbeta primers. Method: immunoSEQ multiplex PCR; TCRdb's copy keeps in-frame clones and lacks some. Here the sample spans approximately 30,000 clones, around 60% being singletons. In the case of this clone: Antigen: not known.

Trimming pared 9 bases from V and 7 bases from J, leaving 16 bases between. CDR1 and CDR2 from the germline V gene are LNHNV and YYDKDF (reference sequence). This CDR3 is 14 amino acids long. Overall study findings and caveats: Association of a missense DCLRE1C variant with TCR beta V- and J-gene trimming was reported in a later analysis. It was assumed in the presence/absence analyses that sequencing depth was roughly uniform across donors.

This rearrangement joins TRBV15 to TRBJ1-6; D is ambiguous. What was sequenced was PBMCs. The receptor comes from a man aged 45 to 65 in good health and CMV-seropositive. The CDR3: CATRRGGPNSPLHF. The CDR3 DNA reads as TGTGCCACTCGGCGGGGTGGACCAAATTCACCCCTCCACTTT.